One sample yielded the 21 T cell receptor beta chains listed below, sequenced in a study of naive and memory T cell subsets. Both TRBC1 and TRBC2 were covered by a beta constant-region primer of two equimolar oligonucleotides. TCRdb analysed the UMI-ligation and nested PCR reads with MiXCR anew, one entry per CDR3 protein. Among some 100,000 distinct CDR3 sequences listed, roughly 7% were seen once. The material sequenced was central memory CD4+ T cells from blood. All receptors come from a human donor in good health.

The gene calls are TRBV29-1 and TRBJ2-1; 9 nucleotides align to TRBD1. Trimming removed 6 bases from V and 5 bases from J; junction bases left unmatched: 8. This CDR3 comprises 14 residues. Germline CDR1 SQVTM, CDR2 ANQGSEA. CDR3: CSVDRGGAHNEQFF. The CDR3 region has the DNA TGCAGCGTGGACAGGGGCGGCGCACACAATGAGCAGTTCTTC.

This clonotype has more than one count but fewer than ten. This rearrangement joins TRBV18 to TRBJ2-5; TRBD2 is a possible D gene (5 bases). The CDR3 covers 16 residues. V dropped 3 bases and J dropped 1 base, with 15 bases sitting between them. In germline, CDR1 is KGHSH, CDR2 LQKENI. This CDR3 reads CASSPSSTPSQETQYF. The CDR3 bases are TGTGCCAGCTCACCGTCTAGCACCCCCAGCCAAGAGACCCAGTACTTC.

In this sample, this clonotype turned up a few times. The chain uses TRBV7-2 and TRBJ2-7, with 7 bases matching TRBD1. The germline CDR1 and CDR2 sequences are SGHTA and FQGNSA. The junction had 5 bases not matched to a gene; V was cut back by 3 bases and J by 3 bases. The CDR3 consists of 14 residues. The CDR3 nucleotides are TGTGCCAGCAGCTTTTCGACAGGGCTCTACGAGCAGTACTTC. Its protein is CASSFSTGLYEQYF.

J is TRBJ2-7 and V is TRBV2; D not certain. The ends were cut back, 5 bases at V and 2 bases at J, with 4 bases in the middle. The CDR3 spans 11 residues. Germline lookup yields CDR1 SNHLY and CDR2 FYNNEI. CDR3 protein: CASSRPYEQYF. In DNA form, the CDR3 reads TGTGCCAGCAGTCGGCCCTACGAGCAGTACTTC.

This clonotype was picked up many times. V is TRBV27 and J is TRBJ1-4, with 9 positions matching TRBD1. Germline loops: CDR1 MNHEY, CDR2 SMNVEV (reference sequence). The CDR3 extends over 14 amino acids. After removal of 5 bases from V and 3 bases from J, the junction contained 1 base not matched to a gene. DNA of the CDR3: TGTGCCAGCAGTCGGACAGGGGCTAATGAAAAACTGTTTTTT. It translates to CASSRTGANEKLFF. Full variable domain (rest looked up from reference TRBV27 and TRBJ1-4): EAQVTQNPRYLITVTGKKLTVTCSQNMNHEYMSWYRQDPGLGLRQIYYSMNVEVTDKGDVPEGYKVSRKEKRNFPLILESPSPNQTSLYFCASSRTGANEKLFFGSGTQLSVL.

This clonotype was detected only a few times. This chain joins TRBV29-1 and TRBJ1-1; 7 bases align to TRBD1. In germline, CDR1 is SQVTM, CDR2 ANQGSEA. J was trimmed by 4 bases and V by 6 bases; bases with no gene match: 5. This CDR3 comprises 12 residues. DNA for the CDR3: TGCAGCGTCAGAGACAGGGCCACTGAAGCTTTCTTT. This encodes CSVRDRATEAFF.

The chain couples TRBV2 to TRBJ2-1; 8 bases are a match to TRBD1. The CDR3 sequence is 14 residues long. CDR1 and CDR2 from the germline V gene are SNHLY and FYNNEI. J was trimmed by 9 bases and V by 1 base; bases with no gene match: 5. The CDR3 region is CASSEGTGRTEQFF. The CDR3 DNA sequence: TGTGCCAGCAGTGAAGGGACAGGGAGGACTGAGCAGTTCTTC.

There are many counts of this clonotype. The rearrangement joins TRBV7-2 to TRBJ2-6; D remains unclear. The CDR3 consists of 16 residues. Between the trimmed V and J ends, which lost 5 bases and 0 bases, there was a span of 11 bases. From germline, CDR1 is SGHTA and CDR2 FQGNSA. The CDR3 DNA sequence: TGTGCCAGCAGCCTGGCGGCGCTCTCTGGGGCCAACGTCCTGACTTTC. The encoded protein is CASSLAALSGANVLTF.

This clonotype was counted between two and nine times. V and J are TRBV7-3 and TRBJ2-1; perhaps TRBD2 as D (6 bases). The V end was cut by 5 bases, the J end by 6 bases, with 14 bases between. This CDR3 has 14 amino acids. Germline V gene lookup returns CDR1 SGHTA and CDR2 FQGTGA. CDR3 sequence: CASSASSVSNEQFF. Here the CDR3 DNA reads TGTGCCAGCAGCGCTTCTAGCGTGTCCAATGAGCAGTTCTTC.

This clonotype was observed a handful of times. This chain joins TRBV20-1 and TRBJ2-7, with 8 bases that match TRBD1. After removal of 6 bases from V and 4 bases from J, the junction contained 14 bases not matched to a gene. Germline CDR1 is DFQATT and CDR2 is SNEGSKA (reference sequence). The CDR3 is made up of 15 amino acids. CDR3 DNA: TGCAGTGCCCCTACCCGACAGGGGTTAGGGTACGAGCAGTACTTC. It codes for CSAPTRQGLGYEQYF.

Ten or more counts support this clonotype. The chain is built from TRBV6-2 or TRBV6-3 and TRBJ2-7, with D perhaps matching TRBD1 or TRBD2 (5 bases each). The CDR3 has 16 residues. V was trimmed by 2 bases and J by 0 bases, leaving 14 bases between them. CDR1 MNHEY and CDR2 SVGEGT come from the germline V gene. This chain's CDR3 is CASSYGVEGSSYEQYF. The CDR3 DNA follows: TGTGCCAGCAGTTACGGGGTCGAGGGGAGCTCCTACGAGCAGTACTTC.

In its sample, this clonotype was seen many times. The chain is built from TRBV6-2 or TRBV6-3 and TRBJ1-2; D ambiguous. Trimming took 5 bases from V and 6 from J, leaving 13 bases between them. CDR1 MNHEY and CDR2 SVGEGT come from the germline V gene. The length of the CDR3 is 13 residues. CDR3 nucleotide sequence: TGTGCCAGCAGTAACACGGAGATGGATGGCTACACCTTC. Protein: CASSNTEMDGYTF.

This clonotype has ten or more counts. The J gene is TRBJ2-7, the V gene TRBV7-2, with D hard to call. The germline V gene has CDR1 SGHTA and CDR2 FQGNSA. V was shortened by 5 bases and J by 5 bases, with 7 bases between the two germline ends. This CDR3 has 11 amino acids. The CDR3 coding sequence is TGTGCCAGCAGCCCCAAAAACGAGCAGTACTTC. Protein product: CASSPKNEQYF.

Comments on this clonotype: It may be a read error: a sequence one base away is much more abundant. The chain recombines TRBV6-1 with TRBJ2-3; the D gene is possibly TRBD2 (6 bases). Per the germline V gene, CDR1 is MNHNS and CDR2 is SASEGT. CDR3 length: 13 amino acids. In DNA, the CDR3 is TGTGCCAGCACGCGGGGAGCCACAGATACGCATTATTTT. This encodes CASTRGATDTHYF.

The chain employs TRBV6-5 and TRBJ2-7; D tentatively reads TRBD1 or TRBD2 (5 bases each). CDR1 and CDR2 from the germline V gene are MNHEY and SVGAGI. The germline V and J ends were trimmed by 10 bases and 1 base, with 14 bases remaining between them. The CDR3 totals 13 residues. The CDR3 region has the DNA TGTGCCACCGGGGTTTGGGGGTCCTACGAGCAGTACTTC. This encodes CATGVWGSYEQYF.

This clonotype showed up many times. This chain connects TRBV11-2 to TRBJ2-1; 7 bases align to TRBD2. V was clipped by 3 bases and J by 3 bases; unmatched bases: 8. Germline V gene data show CDR1 as SGHAT and CDR2 as FQNNGV. This CDR3 region has 16 residues. Here the CDR3 DNA reads TGTGCCAGCAGCTTCCTAAAAGCGGGATTCTACAATGAGCAGTTCTTC. Its translation is CASSFLKAGFYNEQFF.

This clonotype has more than one count but fewer than ten. The genes are TRBV12-3 or TRBV12-4 and TRBJ2-1; D tentatively reads TRBD1 or TRBD2 (6 bases each). Trimming left V 5 bases short and J 11 bases short, with 10 bases between. The CDR3 sequence is 11 residues long. CDR3 nucleotide sequence: TGTGCCAGCAGTCCCGGGGGCAAGCAGTTCTTC. Its protein product is CASSPGGKQFF.

This chain uses TRBV2 with TRBJ1-2, with D tentatively TRBD1 (5 bases). Germline assignment: CDR1 SNHLY and CDR2 FYNNEI. The CDR3 has 13 residues. V dropped 5 bases and J dropped 5 bases, with 12 bases sitting between them. CDR3 residues: CASSPDSNYGYTF. CDR3 sequence (DNA): TGTGCCAGCAGTCCTGACAGCAATTATGGCTACACCTTC.

The table lists this clonotype with many counts. The chain joins TRBV4-2 to TRBJ2-5; 7 nucleotides match TRBD2. The CDR3 has 15 residues. V lost 2 bases to trimming and J lost 0 bases; unmatched junction nucleotides: 3. Germline loops: CDR1 LGHNA, CDR2 YNFKEQ. The CDR3 spells CASSQKRGNQETQYF. The CDR3 DNA reads TGTGCCAGCAGCCAAAAGCGGGGTAACCAAGAGACCCAGTACTTC.

This clonotype showed up many times. This chain joins TRBV15 and TRBJ1-4, with TRBD1 as a possible D gene (6 bases). This CDR3 is built from 16 residues. Trimming removed 0 bases from V and 6 bases from J, with 14 bases in between. Germline CDR1 is LNHNV and CDR2 is YYDKDF (reference sequence). CDR3 sequence reads: CATSRDSPGGYEKLFF. CDR3 in DNA: TGTGCCACCAGCAGAGATAGTCCGGGGGGCTATGAAAAACTGTTTTTT.

This chain connects TRBV6-1 to TRBJ2-3; the D gene is possibly TRBD2 (6 bases). CDR3 length equals 18 residues. Trimming removed 7 bases at V and 0 bases at J, with 23 bases between. The germline V gene encodes CDR1 MNHNS and CDR2 SASEGT. DNA of the CDR3: TGTGCCAGCAAGACCTACGGGGGATTTAGTTCTAGCACAGATACGCAGTATTTT. It yields the protein CASKTYGGFSSSTDTQYF.